This T cell receptor (beta chain) was documented in a study of T cells in localized non-small cell lung cancer. Profiled with immunoSEQ multiplex PCR; TCRdb holds only in-frame clones, not every one. The data show 35,000 or so clones, 75% to 90% seen once. V gave up 4 bases and J gave up 6 bases; unmatched junction bases: 5. There are 14 residues in the CDR3. Germline CDR1 is SSHAT and CDR2 is FNYEAQ (reference sequence). The TCR originated in a man between 40 and 70 years old with stage I lung adenocarcinoma. The source material was peripheral blood, sampled before any cancer treatment. The chain is built from TRBV7-7 and TRBJ2-1, with 8 bases that match TRBD1. CDR3: CASSSDRASNEQFF. CDR3 coding DNA: TGTGCCAGCAGCTCGGACAGGGCGAGCAATGAGCAGTTCTTC. Supplemented by reference TRBV7-7 and TRBJ2-1, the full variable domain reads GAGVSQSPRYKVTKRGQDVTLRCDPISSHATLYWYQQALGQGPEFLTYFNYEAQPDKSGLPSDRFSAERPEGSISTLTIQRTEQRDSAMYRCASSSDRASNEQFFGPGTRLTVL.